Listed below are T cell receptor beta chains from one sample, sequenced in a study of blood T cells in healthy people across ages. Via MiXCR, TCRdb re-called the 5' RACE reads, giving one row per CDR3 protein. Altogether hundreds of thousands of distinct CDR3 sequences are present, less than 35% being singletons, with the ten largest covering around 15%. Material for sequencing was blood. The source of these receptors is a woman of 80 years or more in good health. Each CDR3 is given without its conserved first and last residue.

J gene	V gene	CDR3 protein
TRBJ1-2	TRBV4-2	ASSQDHGGVVYGYT
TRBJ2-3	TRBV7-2	ASSLARGRTDTQY
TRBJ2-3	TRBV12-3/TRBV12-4	ASSLASGCADTEY
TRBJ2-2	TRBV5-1	ASSIMGDTGELF
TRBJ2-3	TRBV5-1	ASNFPSGGLPDTQY
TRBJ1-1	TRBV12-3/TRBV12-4	ASVVQGMNTEAF
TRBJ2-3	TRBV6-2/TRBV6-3	ASKTGSDTQY
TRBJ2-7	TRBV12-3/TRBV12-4	ASSLRQSGSYEQY
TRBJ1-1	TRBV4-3	ASSPHTIGRLMNTEAF
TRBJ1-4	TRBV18	ASAPLDRGEKLF
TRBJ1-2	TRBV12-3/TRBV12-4	ATKGYT
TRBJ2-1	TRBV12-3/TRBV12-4	ASIAVGGDDRVYNEQF
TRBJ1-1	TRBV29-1	SVDGDRGNTEAF
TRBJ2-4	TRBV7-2	ASSPRDLAKNIQY
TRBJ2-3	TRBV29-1	SVERGVNTDTQY
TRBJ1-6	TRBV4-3	ASSQDRSRVGTGRVPLH
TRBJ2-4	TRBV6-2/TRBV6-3	ASSSTVYERY
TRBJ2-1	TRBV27	ASSLGIHSYNEQF
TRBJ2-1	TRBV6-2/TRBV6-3	ASTLAGVNEQF
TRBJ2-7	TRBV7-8	ASKREGSLSYEQY
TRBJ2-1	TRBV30	AWNPAGGPIGKEQF
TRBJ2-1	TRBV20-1	SARDYIQGRNEQF
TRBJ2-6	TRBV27	ASSGDRANVLT
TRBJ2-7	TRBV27	ASSLTVPFKTFYEQY
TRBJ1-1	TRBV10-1	ASQTHTGTEAF
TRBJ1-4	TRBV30	AWRRTPRTNEKLF
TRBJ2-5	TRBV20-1	SARDGGAQETQY
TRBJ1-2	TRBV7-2	ASSLRTGEFYGYT